This is a list of T cell receptor beta chains from one sample in a study of Tregs in tolerant kidney transplant recipients. TCRdb keeps only in-frame clones here, not all; method: immunoSEQ multiplex PCR. The data show some 71,000 clones, around 90% seen once. The specimen was CD4+ T cells from blood, collected before the transplant. These receptors originate from a human donor who received a combined kidney and bone marrow transplant. CDR3s include the opening cysteine and the closing phenylalanine or tryptophan. The D gene is left open where the match is weak. Expanded clones are given a class, and other clones once, few, many or no size at all.

>.|TRBV16|TRBJ2-2|.
TGTGCCAGCAGCCAATCAGGAGACCCTCTCTCAGGGGAGCTGTTTTTT
CASSQSGDPLSGELFF
>TRBD1|TRBV11-2|TRBJ1-2|once
TGTGCCAGCAGCTCCCGCGACAGGGGGGATGGCTACACCTTC
CASSSRDRGDGYTF
>.|TRBV6-5|TRBJ1-2|.
TGTGCCAGCAGTTATGGAGCACGCGGAGGGAGCTATGGCTACACCTTC
CASSYGARGGSYGYTF
>.|TRBV5-6|TRBJ2-5|.
TGTGCCAGCAGCTTTCAGGGGACCCAGTACTTC
CASSFQGTQYF
>.|TRBV5-6|TRBJ2-5|once
TGTGCCAGCAGCTTGGACAGGGTTGAAGAGACCCAGTACTTC
CASSLDRVEETQYF
>.|TRBV2|TRBJ2-2|few
TGTGCCAGCGAACAGGAGAACACCGGGGAGCTGTTTTTT
CASEQENTGELFF
>TRBD2|TRBV5-1|TRBJ2-3|.
TGCGCCAGCAGCTTGGGGAGCGGGAGGGCGAGTGATACGCAGTATTTT
CASSLGSGRASDTQYF
>.|TRBV7-8|TRBJ1-3|.
TGTGCCAGCACCCCCCCGGGGTTCTCTGGAAACACCATATATTTT
CASTPPGFSGNTIYF
>TRBD1|TRBV6-5|TRBJ1-1|.
TGTGCCAGCAGTTACCTTCACACAGGGGTTGAAGCTTTCTTT
CASSYLHTGVEAFF
>.|TRBV28|TRBJ1-2|few
TGTGCCAGCAGTTCCCTTGAGGGGGGGCTACGCTATGGCTACACCTTC
CASSSLEGGLRYGYTF
>.|TRBV28|TRBJ2-2|.
TGTGCCAGCATCAGTGGGGGGACCGGGGAGCTGTTTTTT
CASISGGTGELFF
>.|TRBV2|TRBJ2-5|once
TGTGCCAGCAGTGGTCTTGGCAGGGACCAAGAGACCCAGTACTTC
CASSGLGRDQETQYF
>.|TRBV27|TRBJ2-5|.
TGTGCCCTACGAGAAATCGAGACCCAGTACTTC
CALREIETQYF
>.|TRBV27|TRBJ1-5|.
TGTGCCAGCAGTTCGCCGACCAGGGGCCAGCCCCAGCATTTT
CASSSPTRGQPQHF
>TRBD1|TRBV7-8|TRBJ1-1|few
TGTGCCAGCAGCCTGGACAGGGCAGGGGGAAAGGACACTGAAGCTTTCTTT
CASSLDRAGGKDTEAFF
>TRBD1|TRBV7-9|TRBJ2-2|once
TGTGCCAGCAGCCTCCGGGACAGGGGGACCGGGGAGCTGTTTTTT
CASSLRDRGTGELFF
>TRBD1|TRBV28|TRBJ2-7|.
TGTGCCAGCAAAACCCCGGGACAGGGGAAGGAGGAGCAGTACTTC
CASKTPGQGKEEQYF
>.|TRBV29-1|TRBJ2-3|once
TGCAGCGTCCGACGACAGGGCACAGATACGCAGTATTTT
CSVRRQGTDTQYF
>.|TRBV29-1|TRBJ2-5|.
TGCAGCGTTGTAAGCAGGGCCCAAGAGACCCAGTACTTC
CSVVSRAQETQYF
>.|TRBV28|TRBJ1-1|.
TGTGCCAGCAGCGTAGGACAGAATTATATCGCTGAAGCTTTCTTT
CASSVGQNYIAEAFF
>TRBD1|TRBV6-5|TRBJ2-7|.
TGTGCCAGCAGTTACTCCGGGACAGAACCCTACGAGCAGTACTTC
CASSYSGTEPYEQYF
>TRBD2|TRBV5-1|TRBJ2-1|once
TGCGCCAGCAGCTTGGGGGGACTAGGTTTTGAGCAGTTCTTC
CASSLGGLGFEQFF
>TRBD1|TRBV18|TRBJ2-5|.
TGTGCCAGCTCACGGGACAGGCAAGAGACCCAGTACTTC
CASSRDRQETQYF
>.|TRBV15|TRBJ2-3|.
TGTGCCACCAGCATCGGTCCGGGAGTGACAGATACGCAGTATTTT
CATSIGPGVTDTQYF
>TRBD1|TRBV2|TRBJ1-4|.
TGTGCCAGCAGCGCATGGACAGGGTTTAATGAAAAACTGTTTTTT
CASSAWTGFNEKLFF
>.|TRBV18|TRBJ2-2|.
TGTGCCAGCTCACCACCTGTCAGGGCCGGGGAGCTGTTTTTT
CASSPPVRAGELFF
>.|TRBV27|TRBJ1-1|.
TGTGCCAGCAGTTTAGTGTCCGGGGCTGAAGCTTTCTTT
CASSLVSGAEAFF
>.|TRBV5-1|TRBJ2-7|.
TGCGCCAGCAGCTTGGGACAAAAAACCTACGAGCAGTACTTC
CASSLGQKTYEQYF
>TRBD2|TRBV6-5|TRBJ2-7|.
TGTGCCAGCAGCCCCACGGGAGGGGATACCTACGAGCAGTACTTC
CASSPTGGDTYEQYF
>TRBD2|TRBV19|TRBJ2-7|.
TGTGCCAGTAGTATCGGACTAGCGGGAGGCTCTATCTCCTACGAGCAGTACTTC
CASSIGLAGGSISYEQYF
>TRBD1|TRBV11-3|TRBJ2-2|.
TGTGCCAGCAGCTTATATGGGACAGGGGCGCGCACCGGGGAGCTGTTTTTT
CASSLYGTGARTGELFF
>.|TRBV10-3|TRBJ2-1|.
TGTGCCATCAGTGATCCCCGAGGGAAGCGGTCCTACAATGAGCAGTTCTTC
CAISDPRGKRSYNEQFF
>TRBD2|TRBV28|TRBJ2-3|.
TGTGCCAGCAGTTTACCGGGACTAGCGGAGAGCACAGATACGCAGTATTTT
CASSLPGLAESTDTQYF
>TRBD1|TRBV11-3|TRBJ2-7|.
TGTGCCAGCAGCTTAACCGGGACAGGGACTATGAAGCAGTACTTC
CASSLTGTGTMKQYF
>.|TRBV19|TRBJ1-2|.
TGTGCCAGTACCAAACGGTCGGGGGAGGACGGCTACACCTTC
CASTKRSGEDGYTF
>.|TRBV14|TRBJ1-2|.
TGTGCCAGCAGCCTTGAGGGGGAAACTAACTATGGCTACACCTTC
CASSLEGETNYGYTF
>.|TRBV10-2|TRBJ1-4|.
TGCGCCACCGGTCTCGCTGAAAAACTGTTTTTT
CATGLAEKLFF
>.|TRBV30|TRBJ1-5|.
TGTGCCTGGAGCCAGTCTGGTAATCAGCCCCAGCATTTT
CAWSQSGNQPQHF
>TRBD2|TRBV4-3|TRBJ2-7|.
TGCGCCAGCAGCCGAACCTTAGCGGGGACCTACGAGCAGTACTTC
CASSRTLAGTYEQYF
>TRBD1|TRBV7-8|TRBJ2-5|once
TGTGCCAGCAGAAAACTCTTCGGGACAGGGAAAGAGACCCAGTACTTC
CASRKLFGTGKETQYF
>.|TRBV27|TRBJ1-2|.
TGTGCCAGCAGTTTATGGGGGGATCGGGATGGCTACACCTTC
CASSLWGDRDGYTF
>.|TRBV2|TRBJ2-3|.
TGTGCCAGCAGTGACGGTATTAAGGGGAGGACAGATACGCAGTATTTT
CASSDGIKGRTDTQYF
>TRBD2|TRBV30|TRBJ2-7|few
TGTGCCTGGAGCCCCGGGGGGGGCGAGCAGTACTTC
CAWSPGGGEQYF
>TRBD1|TRBV27|TRBJ2-1|.
TGTGCCAGCAGTGGGACAGTAAGCTCCTACAATGAGCAGTTCTTC
CASSGTVSSYNEQFF
>TRBD2|TRBV5-1|TRBJ2-3|.
TGCGCCAGCAGCCTAGGGACTAGCGGGATTGTTGATACGCAGTATTTT
CASSLGTSGIVDTQYF
>TRBD1|TRBV28|TRBJ2-2|.
TGTGCCAGCAGTTTGGTGCAGACAGGGATCACCGGGGAGCTGTTTTTT
CASSLVQTGITGELFF
>TRBD2|TRBV5-1|TRBJ2-2|.
TGCGCCAGCAGCTACGGGACTAGCGGGGGGGAGCTGTTTTTT
CASSYGTSGGELFF
>.|TRBV5-4|TRBJ1-3|.
TGTGCCAGCAGCTTGCCGGGAGCGAGCTCTGGAAACACCATATATTTT
CASSLPGASSGNTIYF
>TRBD2|TRBV2|TRBJ2-1|.
TGTGCCAGCAGTTTTACCTCCCGGGGGGGGCGGAATGAGCAGTTCTTC
CASSFTSRGGRNEQFF
>TRBD1|TRBV7-2|TRBJ2-5|.
TGTGCCAGCAGCTATGGGTCGGGGACAGAAGAGACCCAGTACTTC
CASSYGSGTEETQYF
>.|TRBV5-4|TRBJ2-3|.
TGTGCCAGCAGCCCCCCTACTAGCACAGATACGCAGTATTTT
CASSPPTSTDTQYF
>TRBD1|TRBV18|TRBJ2-7|once
TGTGCCAGCTCACCTTGGACAGGGGGGGGTAACGAGCAGTACTTC
CASSPWTGGGNEQYF